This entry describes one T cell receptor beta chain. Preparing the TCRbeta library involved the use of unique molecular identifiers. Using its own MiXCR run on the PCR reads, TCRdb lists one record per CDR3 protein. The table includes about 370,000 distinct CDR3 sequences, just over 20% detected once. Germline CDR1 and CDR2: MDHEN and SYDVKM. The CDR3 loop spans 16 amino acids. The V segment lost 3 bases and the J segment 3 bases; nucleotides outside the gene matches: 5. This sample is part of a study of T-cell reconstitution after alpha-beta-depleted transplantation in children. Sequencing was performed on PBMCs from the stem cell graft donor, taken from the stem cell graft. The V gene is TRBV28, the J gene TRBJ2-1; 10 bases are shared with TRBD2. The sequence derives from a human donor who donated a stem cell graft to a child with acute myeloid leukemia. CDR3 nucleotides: TGTGCCAGCAGTTTCGCTAGCGGGAGTGTCTACAATGAGCAGTTCTTC. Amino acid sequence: CASSFASGSVYNEQFF.